This TCR beta chain comes out of a study of OX40 agonist ivuxolimab in advanced cancers. Regarding this clone: The target antigen is unknown.

General observations from the study: Both CD4+ and CD8+ T cell populations in blood had undergone clonal expansion by week 6 at 0.1 to 3.0 mg/kg. More expanded clones were seen, on average, in CD8+ T cells than in CD4+. Some patients without response likewise showed low normalized clonal expansion.

CDR3 length: 15 amino acids. V lost 0 bases, J lost 5 bases, and 5 bases stayed unmatched. Germline CDR1 reads MNHEY; CDR2 reads SVGAGI. The assay was immunoSEQ multiplex PCR, and TCRdb's table has in-frame clones only and misses some. The sample carries 25,000 to 35,000 clones, approximately 90% recorded once. V is TRBV6-5 and J is TRBJ1-1, with TRBD1 identical over 8 bases. This receptor was taken from an adult with an advanced solid tumor such as melanoma, head and neck, liver or kidney cancer. Sequencing used CD4+ or CD8+ T cells sorted from blood, obtained in a trial of the OX40 agonist ivuxolimab. The DNA for the CDR3 is TGTGCCAGCAGTTACTCGGACAGGGTAAGGACTGAAGCTTTCTTT. It is translated as CASSYSDRVRTEAFF.